The text below deals with one T cell receptor beta chain. TCRdb reprocessed the 5' RACE reads, keeping one entry per CDR3 protein, no DNA. The sample totals some 500,000 distinct CDR3 sequences. The data belong to a study of T cells expressing NK-cell markers. Study-wide background: Most of the eight sequenced donors were HCMV-seropositive; one was seronegative.

The CDR3 sequence is 16 residues long. CDR1 and CDR2 (germline): SEHNR, FQNEAQ (reference sequence). The V gene is TRBV7-9, the J gene TRBJ2-1; TCRdb's assignment of TRBD1 cannot be checked, as there is no DNA. This sequence originates from a woman between 45 and 60 years old in good health. Material: blood T cells: a sorted CD56 or NKG2C T cell subset, CD4+ or CD8+ T cells, or bulk PBMC T cells (not recorded which). This chain's CDR3 is CASSSPYRDTYNEQFF.